The T cell receptor (beta chain) under discussion was sequenced for a study of blood T cell repertoires in COVID-19. Background on the study: The study drew acute and convalescent COVID-19 samples from the United States, Italy and Spain. T cells, B-cell-depleted T cells, or PBMCs provided the cDNA or gDNA that served as material.

Per the original methods: Reference gene primer amplification yielded estimated nucleated cell counts. Only in-frame clones appear in the TCRdb table, and some are missing; sequencing was by immunoSEQ multiplex PCR. V, J and clone size are taken as reported in that table, and D and trimming were inferred from the DNA itself. This sample has roughly 290,000 clones, with around 87% found just once. There are 15 residues in the CDR3. V shed 4 bases, J shed 7 bases, and the junction held 11 bases outside the gene matches. CDR1 is SGHDN and CDR2 is FVKESK in the germline V gene. The origin of this receptor is a woman aged 45 to 65 who had recovered from COVID-19. This chain links TRBV14 with TRBJ2-7, with TRBD1 matching over 9 bases. Sequenced input: peripheral blood. As DNA, the CDR3 is TGTGCCAGCAGCCGAGTCCGGGACAGGGCAGGGGAGCAGTACTTC. It encodes CASSRVRDRAGEQYF.